The 28 T cell receptor beta chains given below trace back to one sample, sequenced in a study of spatial heterogeneity in lung cancer (dated by TCRdb to about 2019). On the study overall, not on this receptor specifically: A correlation was observed between the number of expanded intratumoral alpha and beta TCRs and the tumor nonsynonymous mutation count.

What this sample's time point label stands for: sample taken at primary tumor resection. These receptors have no identified antigens. Libraries were made using 5' RACE. Sequencing instrument: NextSeq 500. Through fastp at Q25 and MiXCR, TCRdb rebuilt clones from the public reads, retaining in-frame beta chains. Duplicate CDR3 protein sequences are folded into a single record with the most common DNA and genes. Within this sample are 2,500 to 3,000 distinct CDR3 sequences, with approximately 12% of them counted one time only. 20% to 25% of the sample comes from the top ten. Here the sequenced sample was lung tumor tissue, taken at surgery. These receptors came from a male donor with early-stage non-small cell lung cancer.

Sample share makes this clonotype medium-sized (0.01 to 0.1%). This CDR3 reads CASSPAAGAVTEAFF. In nucleotides, the CDR3 is TGTGCCAGCAGCCCCGCCGCAGGGGCTGTCACTGAAGCTTTCTTT. V is TRBV14 and J is TRBJ1-1; a weak D match, TRBD1 (6 bases). Germline CDR1 SGHDN, CDR2 FVKESK. The V and J ends lost 4 bases and 4 bases respectively, with 16 bases between them. This CDR3 contains 15 residues.

V gene TRBV6-5 combines with J gene TRBJ1-6, with a possible D match to TRBD1 (6 bases). The V end was cut by 6 bases, the J end by 3 bases, with 9 bases between. The CDR3 runs 14 residues. The germline gives CDR1 MNHEY, CDR2 SVGAGI. CDR3 loop: CASRNRDYNSPLHF. The CDR3 coding sequence is TGTGCCAGCAGGAACAGGGACTATAATTCACCCCTCCACTTT.

The rearrangement joins TRBV4-3 to TRBJ1-5, with 9 nucleotides matching TRBD1. The V and J ends lost 4 bases and 5 bases, in that order; junction bases with no gene match: 3. CDR3 size: 14 residues. Germline CDR1 LGHNA, CDR2 YSLEER. CDR3 sequence (DNA): TGCGCCAGCAGCCGCCGGGACAGGGATCAGCCCCAGCATTTT. Translated, it gives CASSRRDRDQPQHF.

This clonotype is labeled as medium-sized. The chain employs TRBV7-2 and TRBJ2-2; D unresolved. This CDR3 contains 14 residues. V was shortened by 5 bases and J by 6 bases, with 13 bases between the two germline ends. Germline assignment: CDR1 SGHTA and CDR2 FQGNSA. This CDR3 is CASSRTGGAGELFF. CDR3 coding DNA: TGTGCCAGCAGCCGCACCGGTGGCGCCGGGGAGCTGTTTTTT. The variable domain in full, with the rest retrieved from reference TRBV7-2 and TRBJ2-2, is GAGVSQSPSNKVTEKGKDVELRCDPISGHTALYWYRQSLGQGLEFLIYFQGNSAPDKSGLPSDRFSAERTGGSVSTLTIQRTQQEDSAVYLCASSRTGGAGELFFGEGSRLTVL.

Within the sample, this clonotype is medium-sized. The chain is built from TRBV5-1 and TRBJ1-5; D call uncertain. Germline assignment: CDR1 SGHRS and CDR2 YFSETQ. The length of the CDR3 is 15 residues. V shed 0 bases and J shed 0 bases, with 7 bases lying between them. The CDR3 DNA is TGCGCCAGCAGCTTGGACGGTCATAGCAATCAGCCCCAGCATTTT. The encoded protein is CASSLDGHSNQPQHF.

This clonotype is large in the sample. This sequence joins TRBV7-2 and TRBJ1-5, with D unresolved. Trimming pared 7 bases from V and 0 bases from J, leaving 10 bases between. CDR3 size: 14 residues. Per the germline V gene, CDR1 is SGHTA and CDR2 is FQGNSA. For the CDR3, the DNA is TGTGCCAGCACCTCCATCAATAGCAATCAGCCCCAGCATTTT. As protein: CASTSINSNQPQHF.

This clonotype is medium-sized within its sample. The rearrangement uses TRBV6-6 and TRBJ2-7, with D perhaps matching TRBD1 or TRBD2 (5 bases each). Between the trimmed V and J ends, which lost 4 bases and 2 bases, there was a span of 12 bases. Germline V gene lookup returns CDR1 MNHNY and CDR2 SVGAGI (reference sequence). The CDR3 runs to 14 residues. CDR3 residues: CASSSQTAAYEQYF. The CDR3 DNA reads TGTGCCAGCAGTTCGCAGACAGCGGCCTACGAGCAGTACTTC.

This clonotype is medium-sized. V usage is TRBV20-1 and J usage is TRBJ2-3; 8 bases match TRBD2. Germline-derived CDR1 and CDR2 are DFQATT and SNEGSKA (reference sequence). This CDR3 is 14 amino acids long. Trimming took 5 bases from V and 2 from J; bases not matched to a gene: 6. CDR3 DNA: TGCAGTGCTCGGGTTAGCGGGAACACAGATACGCAGTATTTT. It encodes CSARVSGNTDTQYF.

About this clonotype: This could be a read error, since a much larger clone is one nucleotide away. J is TRBJ1-1 and V is TRBV29-1, with unresolved D. CDR1 and CDR2 (germline): SQVTM, ANQGSEA. The CDR3 runs 12 residues. CDR3: CSVRRPNTEASF. In DNA, the CDR3 is TGCAGCGTTAGAAGGCCTAACACTGAAGCTTCCTTT.

This clonotype was recorded many times. The genes are TRBV18 and TRBJ2-5; D remains ambiguous. This CDR3 has 13 amino acids. From germline, CDR1 is KGHSH and CDR2 LQKENI. V was cut by 3 bases and J by 7 bases, with 12 bases left in between. CDR3 DNA sequence: TGTGCCAGCTCACCCGGGCCCCTGGGGACCCAGTACTTC. Translating gives CASSPGPLGTQYF.

Sample share makes this clonotype medium-sized. The V and J genes are TRBV19 and TRBJ1-1; 7 nucleotides line up with TRBD1. The ends lost 0 bases at V and 1 base at J; junction bases unmatched: 8. The CDR3 length is 17 residues. Germline V gene data show CDR1 as LNHDA and CDR2 as SQIVND (reference sequence). The CDR3: CASSIDREGAGNTEAFF. DNA for the CDR3: TGTGCCAGTAGTATAGATCGCGAGGGGGCCGGGAACACTGAAGCTTTCTTT.

V is TRBV4-3 and J is TRBJ2-5, with TRBD1 matching 7 bases. CDR1 is LGHNA and CDR2 is YSLEER in the germline V gene. J lost 4 bases, V lost 4 bases, and 6 bases had no gene match. This CDR3 spans 14 amino acids. The DNA of the CDR3 is TGCGCCAGCAGCCCCCAGGACAGGCCAGAGACCCAGTACTTC. Translated: CASSPQDRPETQYF.

By frequency in the sample, this clonotype is medium-sized. Here the CDR3 reads CASSVGTSAYNEQFF. The CDR3 nucleotides read TGTGCCAGCAGTGTCGGGACTAGCGCTTACAATGAGCAGTTCTTC. The rearrangement uses TRBV12-3 or TRBV12-4 and TRBJ2-1, with 10 bases that match TRBD2. Trimming took 5 bases from V and 4 from J; bases not matched to a gene: 5. This CDR3 has 15 residues.

This clonotype ranks as medium-sized (0.01 to 0.1%). V is TRBV10-2 and J is TRBJ2-1; 7 bases are a match to TRBD2. The CDR3 spans 15 residues. CDR1 and CDR2 from the germline V gene are WSHSY and SAAADI. V was clipped by 5 bases and J by 6 bases; unmatched bases: 10. The CDR3 bases are TGCGCCAGCAGTCTTTTCACTAGCGTCGGCAATGAGCAGTTCTTC. As protein: CASSLFTSVGNEQFF.

By share, this clonotype ranks as medium-sized (0.01 to 0.1%). The CDR3, as DNA: TGTGCCAGCAGCTTAGGGAGTTGGAATTCACCCCTCCACTTT. This sequence encodes CASSLGSWNSPLHF. The chain carries TRBV7-3 and TRBJ1-6; unclear D gene. Germline-derived CDR1 and CDR2 are SGHTA and FQGTGA. The CDR3 has 14 residues. Between the trimmed V and J ends, which lost 2 bases and 7 bases, there was a span of 9 bases.

By sample share, this clonotype is medium-sized. The chain couples TRBV14 to TRBJ2-7, with TRBD2 identical over 12 bases. CDR1 and CDR2 (germline): SGHDN, FVKESK. V lost 3 bases and J lost 0; bases outside the gene matches: 0. This CDR3 region has 15 residues. CDR3 nucleotide sequence: TGTGCCAGCAGCCAGGGACTAGCGGGCTCCTACGAGCAGTACTTC. Translated: CASSQGLAGSYEQYF.

This clonotype is labeled as medium-sized. J is TRBJ2-3 and V is TRBV29-1, with D possibly being TRBD1 (6 bases). Trimming cost V 8 bases and J 3 bases, with 15 bases left between them. The CDR3 is 13 residues long. CDR1 is SQVTM, CDR2 ANQGSEA, per germline. The CDR3 region is CSSGKGVTDTQYF. CDR3 in DNA: TGCAGCTCTGGGAAGGGGGTTACAGATACGCAGTATTTT.

Within the sample, this clonotype is large. V usage is TRBV27 and J usage is TRBJ2-1; D is possibly TRBD2 (5 bases). Trimming removed 7 bases from V and 3 bases from J, with 13 bases in between. The CDR3 contains 14 residues. In germline, CDR1 is MNHEY, CDR2 SMNVEV (reference sequence). Here the CDR3 reads CASTGLRFYNEQFF. The CDR3, as DNA: TGTGCCAGCACTGGACTGAGATTCTACAATGAGCAGTTCTTC.

This clonotype was observed a few times. The chain combines TRBV20-1 with TRBJ2-7, with 14 bases aligning to TRBD2. The V gene end was trimmed by 4 bases and the J gene end by 0 bases; junction bases not matched to a gene: 11. The CDR3 contains 18 residues. CDR1 and CDR2 from the germline V gene are DFQATT and SNEGSKA (reference sequence). The CDR3 nucleotides are TGCAGTGCTAATGGGGCGGGACTAGCGGGAGCGCGCTCCTACGAGCAGTACTTC. Translating it yields CSANGAGLAGARSYEQYF.

In its sample, this clonotype ranks as medium-sized. DNA of the CDR3: TGTGCCATCAGCGAGACAGGAGCTCAGCCCCAGCATTTT. Translated, it gives CAISETGAQPQHF. The chain is built from TRBV10-3 and TRBJ1-5; D might be TRBD1 (6 bases). Per the germline V gene, CDR1 is ENHRY and CDR2 is SYGVKD. V lost 6 bases, J lost 6 bases, and 12 bases lay in between. The CDR3 runs 13 residues.

Ten or more counts support this clonotype. V is TRBV29-1 and J is TRBJ1-1; D gene unclear. Germline V gene sequence: CDR1 SQVTM, CDR2 ANQGSEA. Trimming took off 6 bases at V and 12 bases at J, with 11 bases between the two ends. The CDR3 is 9 amino acids. The CDR3 coding sequence is TGCAGCGTCCGGCCCAGATCTTTCTTT. Encoded protein: CSVRPRSFF.

This clonotype is labeled as medium-sized. This rearrangement joins TRBV10-3 to TRBJ2-7; 8 bases are shared with TRBD2. There are 14 residues in the CDR3. The germline V gene has CDR1 ENHRY and CDR2 SYGVKD. J was trimmed by 2 bases and V by 8 bases; bases with no gene match: 8. CDR3 in amino acids: CAIGGGAGAYEQYF. Here the CDR3 DNA reads TGTGCCATCGGAGGGGGAGCGGGGGCCTACGAGCAGTACTTC.

This clonotype is medium-sized (0.01 to 0.1%) within its sample. The chain carries TRBV7-2 and TRBJ2-7; D possibly matches TRBD1 or TRBD2 (5 bases each). CDR3 length equals 16 residues. V lost 5 bases and J lost 0, with 17 bases in between. Germline V lookup: CDR1 SGHTA, CDR2 FQGNSA. The CDR3 reads CASSLNRDRYSYEQYF. The CDR3 bases are TGTGCCAGCAGCCTAAACCGGGACCGTTACTCCTACGAGCAGTACTTC.

This clonotype qualifies as medium-sized. The chain recombines TRBV24-1 with TRBJ2-1, with TRBD2 matching 10 bases. J lost 2 bases, V lost 7 bases, and 7 bases had no gene match. Germline V gives CDR1 KGHDR, CDR2 SFDVKD. This CDR3 comprises 16 residues. The CDR3 here is CATSVRSGGPYNEQFF. As DNA, the CDR3 is TGTGCCACCAGCGTTCGTAGCGGGGGGCCCTACAATGAGCAGTTCTTC.

By sample fraction, this clonotype is medium-sized. V is TRBV28 and J is TRBJ1-6; D perhaps matches TRBD1 (5 bases). V lost 4 bases and J lost 1, with 11 bases in between. CDR1 MDHEN and CDR2 SYDVKM come from the germline V gene. The CDR3 totals 16 residues. Here the CDR3 reads CASSSVRQSYNSPLHF. The CDR3 nucleotides read TGTGCCAGCAGTTCCGTCAGACAGTCCTATAATTCACCCCTCCACTTT. The full variable domain, its missing parts supplied by reference TRBV28 and TRBJ1-6, is DVKVTQSSRYLVKRTGEKVFLECVQDMDHENMFWYRQDPGLGLRLIYFSYDVKMKEKGDIPEGYSVSREKKERFSLILESASTNQTSMYLCASSSVRQSYNSPLHFGNGTRLTVT.

This clonotype is medium-sized by share. The chain couples TRBV5-1 to TRBJ2-2, with D unresolved. CDR3 length: 14 amino acids. Trimming pared 2 bases from V and 5 bases from J, leaving 10 bases between. Germline CDR1 is SGHRS and CDR2 is YFSETQ. This CDR3 is CASSFPDPTGELFF. CDR3 nucleotides: TGCGCCAGCAGCTTTCCGGACCCGACCGGGGAGCTGTTTTTT.

The genes are TRBV18 and TRBJ2-3; tentative D call: TRBD2 (5 bases). The V end was cut by 4 bases, the J end by 6 bases, with 17 bases between. Germline CDR1 KGHSH, CDR2 LQKENI. The CDR3 consists of 15 residues. In DNA form, the CDR3 reads TGTGCCAGCTCACGGATCGGGGTGAATGTGGATACGCAGTATTTT. It translates to CASSRIGVNVDTQYF.

The sample holds a few counts of this clonotype. This chain uses TRBV10-1 with TRBJ2-3; D unresolved. The V gene's germline CDR1 is WNHNN and CDR2 SYGVQD (reference sequence). V was clipped by 4 bases and J by 1 base, with 12 bases between them. CDR3 length: 15 amino acids. CDR3 amino acids: CASSAGQSGTDTQYF. The CDR3 bases are TGCGCCAGCAGTGCGGGCCAGTCCGGCACAGATACGCAGTATTTT.